These 22 T cell receptor beta chains were sequenced from one sample in a study of CD8 T cells in ankylosing spondylitis. The study's findings and limits: Blood from ankylosing spondylitis patients appeared to carry a characteristic roughly 8-variant TCR beta motif.

These receptors' targets are unknown. TCRdb used MiXCR to reprocess the 5' RACE reads, holding one entry per CDR3 protein. The data hold a few hundred thousand distinct CDR3 sequences, with around 19% observed a single time. Sequenced sample: blood, either unsorted or a sorted T cell fraction (not recorded which). The receptors derive from a male donor with ankylosing spondylitis.

This clonotype was detected a few times. This sequence joins TRBV3-1 and TRBJ2-3, with TRBD2 matching over 9 bases. The ends lost 2 bases at V and 5 bases at J; junction bases unmatched: 11. The CDR3 extends over 17 amino acids. Germline CDR1 is LGHDT and CDR2 is YNNKEL (reference sequence). CDR3 bases: TGTGCCAGCAGCCAACGGGGGACTAGCCCTTCTGGAGATACGCAGTATTTT. This encodes CASSQRGTSPSGDTQYF.

The table lists this clonotype with a count of one. V gene TRBV28 combines with J gene TRBJ2-1; the D is unclear. The CDR3 has 13 residues. Trimming left V 2 bases short and J 6 bases short, with 8 bases between. CDR1 is MDHEN, CDR2 SYDVKM, per germline. CDR3 amino acids: CASSLNWINEQFF. CDR3 nucleotide sequence: TGTGCCAGCAGTTTAAACTGGATCAATGAGCAGTTCTTC. Combining the CDR3 with reference TRBV28 and TRBJ2-1 gives the whole variable domain DVKVTQSSRYLVKRTGEKVFLECVQDMDHENMFWYRQDPGLGLRLIYFSYDVKMKEKGDIPEGYSVSREKKERFSLILESASTNQTSMYLCASSLNWINEQFFGPGTRLTVL.

V usage is TRBV29-1 and J usage is TRBJ1-2; 8 nucleotides agree with TRBD1. Germline CDR1 is SQVTM and CDR2 is ANQGSEA. V lost 0 bases to trimming and J lost 1 base; unmatched junction nucleotides: 7. This CDR3 region has 16 residues. CDR3 sequence: CSVEDVRGRGNYGYTF. The CDR3 bases are TGCAGCGTTGAAGATGTCAGGGGGCGCGGTAACTATGGCTACACCTTC.

This clonotype was found a few times. V and J are TRBV2 and TRBJ1-1, with 7 bases that match TRBD1. The germline V gene encodes CDR1 SNHLY and CDR2 FYNNEI. The CDR3 contains 15 residues. Trimming cost V 6 bases and J 1 base; bases outside gene matches: 8. CDR3 residues: CASRRQGDQNTEAFF. The CDR3 nucleotides read TGTGCCAGCAGGCGACAGGGAGACCAGAACACTGAAGCTTTCTTT.

This clonotype was counted between two and nine times. This chain links TRBV20-1 with TRBJ2-6, with D possibly called TRBD1 or TRBD2 (6 bases each). Germline V gene lookup returns CDR1 DFQATT and CDR2 SNEGSKA (reference sequence). Trimming took off 3 bases at V and 8 bases at J, with 11 bases between the two ends. The CDR3 is 13 residues long. The CDR3 is CSASSGASNVLTF. The CDR3 DNA sequence: TGCAGTGCTAGTTCGGGGGCCTCCAACGTCCTGACTTTC.

The sample holds many counts of this clonotype. V is TRBV29-1 and J is TRBJ1-1; no definite D call. CDR1 and CDR2 (germline): SQVTM, ANQGSEA. V lost 5 bases and J 1 base, leaving 11 bases between the germline ends. This CDR3 region has 13 residues. The CDR3 DNA sequence: TGCAGCGTTCGGGAGGTCTCGAACACTGAAGCTTTCTTT. It is translated as CSVREVSNTEAFF.

This chain joins TRBV9 and TRBJ2-3, with TRBD2 matching over 8 bases. This CDR3 has 14 residues. J was trimmed by 5 bases and V by 0 bases; bases with no gene match: 2. CDR1 is SGDLS, CDR2 YYNGEE, per germline. As DNA, the CDR3 is TGTGCCAGCAGCGTAGCAGCGGGGGTAGATACGCAGTATTTT. Its protein product is CASSVAAGVDTQYF.

About this clonotype itself: The junction departs from the called germline gene at one end, perhaps through a read error. V gene TRBV5-1 combines with J gene TRBJ2-3, with D possibly TRBD2 on 6 matching bases. The CDR3 runs to 15 residues. The germline gives CDR1 SGHRS, CDR2 YFSETQ. The CDR3 DNA reads as TGCGCCCGCAGCTTGGAAGGCGGGGTGGGGGATACGCAGTATTTT. Its translation: CARSLEGGVGDTQYF.

This clonotype has at least ten counts. The rearrangement joins TRBV12-3 or TRBV12-4 to TRBJ2-7; 9 bases line up with TRBD1. The V gene end was trimmed by 3 bases and the J gene end by 2 bases; junction bases not matched to a gene: 8. The CDR3 is 16 amino acids. CDR3: CASSFMGQGLTYEQYF. CDR3 DNA sequence: TGTGCCAGCAGTTTTATGGGACAGGGTTTAACCTACGAGCAGTACTTC.

This clonotype was observed a few times. This chain joins TRBV19 and TRBJ2-3, with 8 bases lining up with TRBD2. CDR1 and CDR2 from the germline V gene are LNHDA and SQIVND (reference sequence). The trim removed 3 bases at V and 0 bases at J, leaving 5 bases unmatched. The CDR3 runs 16 residues. The CDR3 is CASSIFSGGSTDTQYF. The CDR3 coding sequence is TGTGCCAGTAGTATTTTCAGCGGGGGAAGCACAGATACGCAGTATTTT.

This clonotype was observed a few times. The V and J genes are TRBV10-2 and TRBJ1-1, with D maybe TRBD1 (5 bases). The CDR3 is 11 residues long. Trimming removed 5 bases at V and 7 bases at J, with 8 bases between. CDR1 and CDR2 from the germline V gene are WSHSY and SAAADI. For the CDR3, the DNA is TGCGCCAGCAGTCGGGACGGTGAAGCTTTCTTT. It specifies CASSRDGEAFF.

This clonotype showed up just once. One end of the junction does not line up with germline, which may come from a read error. CDR3 sequence reads: CASSLHPPPSGVYIEQFF. In DNA form, the CDR3 reads TGTGCCAGCAGCTTACATCCGCCGCCTAGCGGGGTTTACATTGAGCAGTTCTTC. The chain recombines TRBV11-2 with TRBJ2-1; 9 nucleotides match TRBD2. The CDR3 runs 18 residues. Germline-derived CDR1 and CDR2 are SGHAT and FQNNGV. Variable domain in full (rest from reference TRBV11-2 and TRBJ2-1): EAGVAQSPRYKIIEKRQSVAFWCNPISGHATLYWYQQILGQGPKLLIQFQNNGVVDDSQLPKDRFSAERLKGVDSTLKIQPAKLEDSAVYLCASSLHPPPSGVYIEQFFGPGTRLTVL.

The genes are TRBV29-1 and TRBJ1-1; a possible D gene is TRBD1 (5 bases). Trimming pared 5 bases from V and 5 bases from J, leaving 18 bases between. CDR1 SQVTM and CDR2 ANQGSEA come from the germline V gene. This CDR3 is 14 amino acids long. CDR3 sequence (DNA): TGCAGCGTTCTTTCGACAGATTCGAGGACTGAAGCTTTCTTT. Protein product: CSVLSTDSRTEAFF.

The table lists this clonotype with a few counts. The chain is built from TRBV2 and TRBJ1-4, with D maybe TRBD1 (5 bases). V lost 0 bases and J lost 7, with 18 bases in between. Germline V gene lookup returns CDR1 SNHLY and CDR2 FYNNEI. There are 17 residues in the CDR3. The DNA for the CDR3 is TGTGCCAGCAGTGAAGCGCGTTGGGGCTGGTTCGGTGAAAAACTGTTTTTT. As protein: CASSEARWGWFGEKLFF. Drawing the rest from reference TRBV2 and TRBJ1-4, the complete variable domain is EPEVTQTPSHQVTQMGQEVILRCVPISNHLYFYWYRQILGQKVEFLVSFYNNEISEKSEIFDDQFSVERPDGSNFTLKIRSTKLEDSAMYFCASSEARWGWFGEKLFFGSGTQLSVL.

The chain joins TRBV28 to TRBJ2-3; D ambiguous. The germline gives CDR1 MDHEN, CDR2 SYDVKM. CDR3 length equals 14 residues. Trimming cost V 4 bases and J 0 bases, with 8 bases left between them. The CDR3 spells CASSSPWSTDTQYF. The CDR3, as DNA: TGTGCCAGCAGTTCCCCATGGAGCACAGATACGCAGTATTTT.

The rearrangement joins TRBV27 to TRBJ1-1; D not resolved. Germline values: CDR1 MNHEY, CDR2 SMNVEV (reference sequence). CDR3 length: 16 residues. The V gene lost 3 bases and the J gene lost 1 base, with 15 bases spanning the gap. The CDR3 region is CASSFDRETTNTEAFF. In DNA, the CDR3 is TGTGCCAGCAGTTTCGATCGAGAGACGACGAACACTGAAGCTTTCTTT.

This clonotype has a handful of counts. The CDR3 nucleotides are TGTGCCAGTCGCGGCGGTATTGCAGATACGCAGTATTTT. Translating gives CASRGGIADTQYF. The chain has TRBV6-1 and TRBJ2-3; D remains unclear. The CDR3 extends over 13 amino acids. Trimming took 9 bases from V and 4 from J, leaving 14 bases between them. The germline gives CDR1 MNHNS, CDR2 SASEGT.

There are a few counts of this clonotype. The chain links TRBV20-1 to TRBJ2-6, with TRBD2 matching 7 bases. J lost 2 bases, V lost 5 bases, and 12 bases had no gene match. The germline CDR1 and CDR2 sequences are DFQATT and SNEGSKA (reference sequence). The CDR3 runs to 17 residues. CDR3 nucleotide sequence: TGCAGTGCTGTCCCCCGGGACTACACCGCTGGGGCCAACGTCCTGACTTTC. Translating gives CSAVPRDYTAGANVLTF.

The CDR3 region is CASSLTRLAENTDTQYF. In DNA, the CDR3 is TGTGCCAGCAGTTTAACGAGACTAGCGGAAAACACAGATACGCAGTATTTT. The chain is built from TRBV28 and TRBJ2-3; 9 bases line up with TRBD2. The J segment lost 2 bases and the V segment lost 2 bases, leaving 8 bases of the junction unmatched. Germline V gene sequence: CDR1 MDHEN, CDR2 SYDVKM. The CDR3 runs 17 residues.

This chain uses TRBV12-3 or TRBV12-4 with TRBJ2-7; TRBD1 matches at 7 bases. The CDR3 spans 14 residues. The V and J ends lost 2 bases and 3 bases, in that order; junction bases with no gene match: 4. This CDR3 is CASSLTGAGYEQYF. The CDR3 bases are TGTGCCAGCAGTTTAACAGGGGCCGGCTACGAGCAGTACTTC.

This clonotype has more than one count but fewer than ten. V is TRBV12-5 and J is TRBJ2-7, with a tentative D call TRBD2 (7 bases). This CDR3 comprises 13 residues. Trimming pared 3 bases from V and 5 bases from J, leaving 11 bases between. Per the germline V gene, CDR1 is LGHNT and CDR2 is FRNRAP. DNA of the CDR3: TGTGCTAGTGGTTTCCAAGGGGGGGACGAGCAGTACTTC. It codes for CASGFQGGDEQYF.

This clonotype was seen ten or more times. The gene calls are TRBV4-1 and TRBJ2-1; TRBD1 is a possible D gene (5 bases). Germline loops: CDR1 MGHRA, CDR2 YSYEKL. This CDR3 region has 17 residues. Between the trimmed V and J ends, which lost 3 bases and 0 bases, there was a span of 15 bases. The CDR3 here is CASSHEGAFSSYNEQFF. The CDR3 nucleotides are TGCGCCAGCAGCCATGAAGGGGCATTTAGCTCCTACAATGAGCAGTTCTTC.